These 5 T cell receptor beta chains share one sample of origin, sequenced in a study of regulatory T cells in long-lasting Graves disease. The time point was: newly diagnosed GD, antithyroid drugs for less than 3 months. From RNA extracted from PBMCs, the TCR library was made. CDR3 regions were amplified by Arm-PCR using iRepertoire HTBI primers to build TCR beta libraries. TCRdb re-analysed the multiplex PCR reads in MiXCR, keeping a single row per CDR3 protein. The data contain a few hundred thousand distinct CDR3 sequences, approximately 13% of them seen just once; the ten biggest clones take up roughly 10%. These sequences were also reported in another study, on T cells in Graves' hyperthyroidism and ophthalmopathy.

The sample was peripheral blood mononuclear cells (PBMCs), taken at new diagnosis, from a patient treated with antithyroid drugs. These receptors originate from a man aged 25-45 years with Graves disease.

This clonotype was found many times. This sequence joins TRBV2 and TRBJ1-5; a possible D gene is TRBD1 (6 bases). V lost 6 bases and J 6 bases, leaving 15 bases between the germline ends. Per the germline V gene, CDR1 is SNHLY and CDR2 is FYNNEI. The CDR3 sequence is 14 residues long. In DNA form, the CDR3 reads TGTGCCAGCAGACCAGGACAGTCTGGTCAGCCCCAGCATTTT. Its translation is CASRPGQSGQPQHF.

In this sample, this clonotype turned up many times. This chain connects TRBV12-3 or TRBV12-4 to TRBJ2-3; D not resolved. The CDR3 consists of 16 residues. V was clipped by 0 bases and J by 5 bases, with 15 bases between them. The chain's CDR3 is CASSLANSFYKDTQYF. CDR3 coding DNA: TGTGCCAGCAGTTTAGCGAATAGCTTTTACAAAGATACGCAGTATTTT.

This clonotype came up many times. The chain has TRBV12-3 or TRBV12-4 and TRBJ2-1; D possibly corresponds to TRBD2 (7 bases). CDR3 length: 15 residues. Trimming took off 3 bases at V and 10 bases at J, with 19 bases between the two ends. The DNA for the CDR3 is TGTGCCAGCAGTTTTTCGCGGGGGCCGACATTAGAGCAGTTCTTC. Its protein is CASSFSRGPTLEQFF.

This clonotype showed up just a few times. The chain employs TRBV9 and TRBJ2-3; TRBD2 matches 9 bases. This CDR3 region has 14 residues. Germline CDR1 SGDLS, CDR2 YYNGEE. J was trimmed by 9 bases and V by 1 base; bases with no gene match: 6. The CDR3 coding sequence is TGTGCCAGCAGCGTACCACAAGCGGGAGGAACGCAGTATTTT. This codes for CASSVPQAGGTQYF. Full variable domain (remainder filled in from reference TRBV9 and TRBJ2-3): DSGVTQTPKHLITATGQRVTLRCSPRSGDLSVYWYQQSLDQGLQFLIQYYNGEERAKGNILERFSAQQFPDLHSELNLSSLELGDSALYFCASSVPQAGGTQYFGPGTRLTVL.

The CDR3, as DNA: TGTGCCAGCAGCCAAGGACTGGCGGGAGGGCCCTTTGAGCAGTACTTC. Its translation: CASSQGLAGGPFEQYF. This chain connects TRBV4-2 to TRBJ2-7, with 9 positions matching TRBD2. With V trimmed by 1 base and J by 7 bases, 11 bases remained unmatched. This CDR3 comprises 16 residues. From germline, CDR1 is LGHNA and CDR2 YNFKEQ.